The 16 T cell receptor beta chains reported below all come from one sample, sequenced in a study of CD4 T cells in relation to SARS-CoV-2 and coronaviruses. Their recognized antigens are unknown. Repertoires were generated with immunoSEQ multiplex PCR, while TCRdb's copy carries only in-frame clones and drops some. The repertoire holds over 40,000 clones, with approximately 84% as singletons. Input material: naive CD4+ T cells from PBMCs, cultured in vitro. As for subset: naive CD4+ T cells isolated by negative enrichment. These receptors all come from an adult with COVID-19.

The V call is TRBV5-1, the J call TRBJ2-5, with 7 bases aligning to TRBD2. Germline lookup yields CDR1 SGHRS and CDR2 YFSETQ. The CDR3 sequence is 14 residues long. The junction had 4 bases not matched to a gene; V was cut back by 2 bases and J by 3 bases. The DNA for the CDR3 is TGCGCCAGCAGCTTTGGGGGGGGTAAAGAGACCCAGTACTTC. Its protein is CASSFGGGKETQYF.

This clone has only a few counts. V gene TRBV5-1 combines with J gene TRBJ1-6; D possibly corresponds to TRBD1 (5 bases). V lost 4 bases to trimming and J lost 8 bases, with 16 bases between them. The CDR3 consists of 15 residues. Germline lookup yields CDR1 SGHRS and CDR2 YFSETQ. The chain's CDR3 is CASSQGTRLHSPLHF. CDR3 bases: TGCGCCAGCAGCCAAGGGACGCGGCTTCATTCACCCCTCCACTTT.

This CDR3 reads CASSSTPGLAGHEQYF. The CDR3 DNA sequence: TGTGCCAGCAGTTCAACTCCGGGACTAGCGGGTCATGAGCAGTACTTC. The chain links TRBV27 to TRBJ2-7, with 12 positions matching TRBD2. The V gene end was trimmed by 4 bases and the J gene end by 7 bases; junction bases not matched to a gene: 11. This CDR3 has 16 amino acids. CDR1 and CDR2 from the germline V gene are MNHEY and SMNVEV (reference sequence).

The chain has TRBV25-1 and TRBJ2-5; D unclear. The CDR3 extends over 14 amino acids. V was clipped by 3 bases and J by 1 base, with 9 bases between them. Germline lookup yields CDR1 MGHDK and CDR2 SYGVNS. The CDR3 region has the DNA TGTGCCAGCAGTGAGGCAGAACGCCAAGAGACCCAGTACTTC. It is translated as CASSEAERQETQYF.

This chain's CDR3 is CASSLRDGYNQPQHF. The CDR3 region has the DNA TGTGCCAGCAGTTTACGAGACGGGTACAATCAGCCCCAGCATTTT. The chain uses TRBV28 and TRBJ1-5; D remains ambiguous. This CDR3 region has 15 residues. CDR1 is MDHEN, CDR2 SYDVKM, per germline. V was pared by 2 bases and J by 3 bases, with 11 bases between.

This chain connects TRBV28 to TRBJ2-2, with TRBD2 matching over 8 bases. The CDR3 has 16 amino acids. The trim removed 0 bases at V and 1 base at J, leaving 1 base unmatched. Germline CDR1 reads MDHEN; CDR2 reads SYDVKM. CDR3 sequence: CASSLWAGGNTGELFF. For the CDR3, the DNA is TGTGCCAGCAGTTTATGGGCGGGAGGGAACACCGGGGAGCTGTTTTTT.

The chain carries TRBV9 and TRBJ2-1, with no clear D. Between the trimmed V and J ends, which lost 4 bases and 3 bases, there was a span of 11 bases. Germline CDR1 is SGDLS and CDR2 is YYNGEE. The CDR3 is 14 residues long. CDR3 DNA sequence: TGTGCCAGCAGCTCTGGGCTGGGCTACAATGAGCAGTTCTTC. Protein sequence: CASSSGLGYNEQFF.

The J gene is TRBJ2-1, the V gene TRBV28, with 13 bases matching TRBD2. There are 21 residues in the CDR3. Germline-derived CDR1 and CDR2 are MDHEN and SYDVKM. Trimming took 5 bases from V and 5 from J; bases not matched to a gene: 21. In DNA, the CDR3 is TGTGCCAGCAGTCCCCCGACAGGGGCTGGACTAGCGGGAGTATGGAACAATGAGCAGTTCTTC. Translating it yields CASSPPTGAGLAGVWNNEQFF.

The chain combines TRBV2 with TRBJ1-2; D is possibly TRBD1 (6 bases). The length of the CDR3 is 14 residues. Germline V gene sequence: CDR1 SNHLY, CDR2 FYNNEI. Trimming stripped 1 base from V and 3 bases from J, with 9 bases between. The CDR3 coding sequence is TGTGCCAGCAGTGAAGTGGCAGGGGACTATGGCTACACCTTC. Translating it yields CASSEVAGDYGYTF. Full variable domain (outside the CDR3, taken from reference TRBV2 and TRBJ1-2): EPEVTQTPSHQVTQMGQEVILRCVPISNHLYFYWYRQILGQKVEFLVSFYNNEISEKSEIFDDQFSVERPDGSNFTLKIRSTKLEDSAMYFCASSEVAGDYGYTFGSGTRLTVV.

Only one count was recorded for this clone. The chain joins TRBV5-1 to TRBJ2-7; weak D call: TRBD2 (5 bases). CDR3 length: 14 amino acids. Trimming left V 3 bases short and J 3 bases short, with 13 bases between. Germline CDR1 is SGHRS and CDR2 is YFSETQ. CDR3 DNA sequence: TGCGCCAGCAGCTCCGCACCGGGGAACTACGAGCAGTACTTC. Translation gives CASSSAPGNYEQYF. Drawing the rest from reference TRBV5-1 and TRBJ2-7, the complete variable domain is KAGVTQTPRYLIKTRGQQVTLSCSPISGHRSVSWYQQTPGQGLQFLFEYFSETQRNKGNFPGRFSGRQFSNSRSEMNVSTLELGDSALYLCASSSAPGNYEQYFGPGTRLTVT.

The rearrangement links TRBV27 to TRBJ2-7; 10 bases agree with TRBD1. The CDR3 totals 14 residues. CDR1 and CDR2 (germline): MNHEY, SMNVEV (reference sequence). The V and J ends lost 7 bases and 2 bases, in that order; junction bases with no gene match: 5. The DNA for the CDR3 is TGTGCCAGCACCCGGACAGGGGGGGCCTACGAGCAGTACTTC. Translating it yields CASTRTGGAYEQYF.

The chain combines TRBV7-9 with TRBJ1-5; weak D call: TRBD1 (5 bases). Germline V gene sequence: CDR1 SEHNR, CDR2 FQNEAQ (reference sequence). V lost 5 bases, J lost 4 bases, and 6 bases lay in between. The CDR3 extends over 12 amino acids. The CDR3 loop reads CASSGANQPQHF. The CDR3 region has the DNA TGTGCCAGCAGCGGGGCTAATCAGCCCCAGCATTTT.

The chain uses TRBV6-5 and TRBJ2-5, with 8 nucleotides matching TRBD1. From germline, CDR1 is MNHEY and CDR2 SVGAGI. This CDR3 has 15 residues. J was trimmed by 5 bases and V by 4 bases; bases with no gene match: 9. The CDR3 bases are TGTGCCAGCAGTTCCCGGACAGGGCTAGGGGAGACCCAGTACTTC. Protein: CASSSRTGLGETQYF.

This chain connects TRBV6-5 to TRBJ1-2; D is possibly TRBD1 (6 bases). The CDR3 is 14 amino acids. V gave up 0 bases and J gave up 7 bases, with 12 bases separating them. Germline V gene sequence: CDR1 MNHEY, CDR2 SVGAGI. The CDR3 region has the DNA TGTGCCAGCAGTTACTCGTTAACAGGGAGTGGCTACACCTTC. It codes for CASSYSLTGSGYTF.

The chain couples TRBV6-5 to TRBJ2-2; D remains ambiguous. This CDR3 comprises 14 residues. V lost 5 bases and J lost 1, with 8 bases in between. Germline values: CDR1 MNHEY, CDR2 SVGAGI. This chain's CDR3 is CASSKDGNTGELFF. The DNA for the CDR3 is TGTGCCAGCAGTAAGGACGGGAACACCGGGGAGCTGTTTTTT.

This sequence joins TRBV6-5 and TRBJ1-5; D might be TRBD1 (6 bases). Germline V gene lookup returns CDR1 MNHEY and CDR2 SVGAGI. The V end was cut by 2 bases, the J end by 5 bases, with 10 bases between. The CDR3 sequence is 14 residues long. CDR3 region: CASSYDRSYQPQHF. For the CDR3, the DNA is TGTGCCAGCAGTTACGACAGGTCTTATCAGCCCCAGCATTTT.